The 25 T cell receptor beta chains below were found in one sample sequenced in a study of post-analysis software for immune sequencing data. Overall study findings and caveats: With TRBV5-6, TRBV5-1 and TRBV20-1 included, a handful of TRBV segments were more frequent in patients than in controls.

These receptors' targets are unknown. The TCR beta cDNA libraries contained unique molecular identifiers. TCRdb independently ran MiXCR on the PCR reads; one entry per CDR3 protein. The sample lists about 430,000 distinct CDR3 sequences; approximately 39% were seen once. Sequencing was carried out using blood. These receptors all stem from a girl aged 2 to 10 with multiple sclerosis.

As for this clonotype: One end of the junction is discordant with germline, which a read error may explain. The rearrangement joins TRBV28 to TRBJ2-1; 7 bases line up with TRBD2. Germline V gene lookup returns CDR1 MDHEN and CDR2 SYDVKM. This CDR3 has 13 amino acids. The CDR3 nucleotides are TGTGCCAGCACTTTAGCGGGCCCCCTGGAGCAGTTCTTC. Translating it yields CASTLAGPLEQFF.

This chain joins TRBV28 and TRBJ2-3, with TRBD1 matching over 10 bases. The CDR3 is made up of 16 amino acids. Germline V CDR1 and CDR2: MDHEN, SYDVKM. V gave up 6 bases and J gave up 1 base; unmatched junction bases: 7. CDR3 coding DNA: TGTGCCAGCAGCTACGACAGGGGGCTAGGCACAGATACGCAGTATTTT. This encodes CASSYDRGLGTDTQYF. The whole variable domain, remainder taken from reference TRBV28 and TRBJ2-3, is DVKVTQSSRYLVKRTGEKVFLECVQDMDHENMFWYRQDPGLGLRLIYFSYDVKMKEKGDIPEGYSVSREKKERFSLILESASTNQTSMYLCASSYDRGLGTDTQYFGPGTRLTVL.

V is TRBV5-1 and J is TRBJ2-7; perhaps TRBD2 as D (7 bases). The end of the DNA aligns better with TRBJ2-5, so the J call may be wrong. The CDR3 has 16 residues. The germline CDR1 and CDR2 sequences are SGHRS and YFSETQ. CDR3 sequence: CASSVGGRFARGTQYF. CDR3 nucleotides: TGCGCCAGCAGCGTCGGGGGGCGGTTCGCAAGGGGGACCCAGTACTTC.

This sequence joins TRBV4-1 and TRBJ2-5; 10 nucleotides align to TRBD1. The CDR3 consists of 19 residues. Germline loops: CDR1 MGHRA, CDR2 YSYEKL. J gave up 1 base and V 6 bases, and 17 bases lay outside the gene matches. CDR3 DNA sequence: TGCGCCAGCAGTGGCCCCAATTCAGGACAGGGGGTTATCCAAGAGACCCAGTACTTC. This encodes CASSGPNSGQGVIQETQYF.

The chain is built from TRBV11-2 and TRBJ2-5, with 8 bases aligning to TRBD2. Germline V lookup: CDR1 SGHAT, CDR2 FQNNGV. The CDR3 runs to 15 residues. Trimming cost V 1 base and J 1 base; bases outside gene matches: 2. The CDR3 DNA reads as TGTGCCAGCAGCTTAGCGGGGGGGTTCCAAGAGACCCAGTACTTC. This translates into CASSLAGGFQETQYF.

The V call is TRBV28, the J call TRBJ2-7, with D tentatively TRBD2 (6 bases). In germline, CDR1 is MDHEN, CDR2 SYDVKM. V was cut by 6 bases and J by 2 bases, with 14 bases left in between. The length of the CDR3 is 14 residues. In nucleotides, the CDR3 is TGTGCCAGCAGCTCTGGGGACTCCCCCTACGAGCAGTACTTC. Its translation is CASSSGDSPYEQYF. Filled out from reference TRBV28 and TRBJ2-7, the complete variable domain reads DVKVTQSSRYLVKRTGEKVFLECVQDMDHENMFWYRQDPGLGLRLIYFSYDVKMKEKGDIPEGYSVSREKKERFSLILESASTNQTSMYLCASSSGDSPYEQYFGPGTRLTVT.

The chain recombines TRBV27 with TRBJ2-1; 7 bases map to TRBD1. The CDR3 covers 16 residues. CDR1 is MNHEY, CDR2 SMNVEV, per germline (reference sequence). Trimming at V came to 6 bases and at J to 3 bases, leaving 11 bases not matched to a gene. The CDR3 sequence: CASRKGQETFYNEQFF. The DNA for the CDR3 is TGTGCCAGCAGGAAAGGACAGGAGACGTTCTACAATGAGCAGTTCTTC.

About this clonotype itself: A read error may produce the germline difference seen at one junction end. The rearrangement joins TRBV7-9 to TRBJ1-2; TRBD1 matches 12 bases. This CDR3 region has 14 residues. Germline V CDR1 and CDR2: SEHNR, FQNEAQ (reference sequence). CDR3 coding DNA: TGTGTCAGCATCCCCGGGACAGGGGGCAATGGCTACACCTTC. Protein sequence: CVSIPGTGGNGYTF.

The chain combines TRBV20-1 with TRBJ2-1; the match to TRBD2 covers 11 bases. Germline V gene sequence: CDR1 DFQATT, CDR2 SNEGSKA (reference sequence). V trimming: 1 base; J trimming: 2 bases; junction bases outside the gene matches: 7. The CDR3 sequence is 17 residues long. CDR3: CSARVLAGANTYNEQFF. The CDR3 DNA sequence: TGCAGTGCTAGAGTACTAGCGGGGGCTAACACCTACAATGAGCAGTTCTTC.

The sample holds a few counts of this clonotype. The CDR3 sequence: CSARAGTGSVSGYTF. The CDR3 region has the DNA TGCAGCGCCCGGGCGGGGACAGGTAGCGTGTCGGGCTACACCTTC. The rearrangement uses TRBV29-1 and TRBJ1-2; 8 nucleotides match TRBD1. V trimming: 7 bases; J trimming: 8 bases; junction bases outside the gene matches: 18. The CDR3 contains 15 residues. Germline V gene sequence: CDR1 SQVTM, CDR2 ANQGSEA.

Only a few counts were recorded for this clonotype. J is TRBJ1-5 and V is TRBV27, with TRBD1 matching over 9 bases. J was trimmed by 2 bases and V by 6 bases; bases with no gene match: 5. The CDR3 covers 15 residues. CDR1 and CDR2 (germline): MNHEY, SMNVEV (reference sequence). CDR3: CASRRTGARNQPQHF. CDR3 sequence (DNA): TGTGCCAGCAGAAGGACAGGGGCACGCAATCAGCCCCAGCATTTT.

The chain employs TRBV6-6 and TRBJ1-2; D is unclear. Trimming left V 3 bases short and J 8 bases short, with 13 bases between. Germline assignment: CDR1 MNHNY and CDR2 SVGAGI (reference sequence). This CDR3 has 13 residues. DNA of the CDR3: TGTGCCAGCAGTTATTCCCAAGGTTCGGGCTACACCTTC. The encoded protein is CASSYSQGSGYTF.

There are a few counts of this clonotype. The chain couples TRBV7-2 to TRBJ1-4; D gene ambiguous. The CDR3 contains 19 residues. The V gene lost 1 base and the J gene lost 0 bases, with 18 bases spanning the gap. Germline V gene lookup returns CDR1 SGHTA and CDR2 FQGNSA. This CDR3 reads CASSLVPGVAVSTNEKLFF. For the CDR3, the DNA is TGTGCCAGCAGCTTAGTCCCGGGCGTCGCCGTTTCAACTAATGAAAAACTGTTTTTT.

This clonotype has only a few counts. The V and J genes are TRBV9 and TRBJ1-1; D might be TRBD1 (5 bases). Trimming left V 0 bases short and J 1 base short, with 7 bases between. Germline V lookup: CDR1 SGDLS, CDR2 YYNGEE. The length of the CDR3 is 14 residues. CDR3 coding DNA: TGTGCCAGCAGCGTAGGGAGGGGGAACACTGAAGCTTTCTTT. Translation gives CASSVGRGNTEAFF. The complete variable domain, with remaining parts taken from reference TRBV9 and TRBJ1-1, reads DSGVTQTPKHLITATGQRVTLRCSPRSGDLSVYWYQQSLDQGLQFLIQYYNGEERAKGNILERFSAQQFPDLHSELNLSSLELGDSALYFCASSVGRGNTEAFFGQGTRLTVV.

The rearrangement joins TRBV28 to TRBJ2-3, with D maybe TRBD1 (5 bases). From germline, CDR1 is MDHEN and CDR2 SYDVKM. This CDR3 contains 15 residues. V lost 6 bases, J lost 2 bases, and 15 bases lay in between. CDR3 in amino acids: CASSWTYPATDTQYF. The CDR3 DNA sequence: TGTGCCAGCAGCTGGACATACCCTGCCACAGATACGCAGTATTTT.

This clonotype has a handful of counts. This chain connects TRBV20-1 to TRBJ2-5, with D possibly matching TRBD2 (6 bases). The germline V gene has CDR1 DFQATT and CDR2 SNEGSKA (reference sequence). The V gene lost 3 bases and the J gene lost 4 bases, with 15 bases spanning the gap. The CDR3 length is 14 residues. The CDR3 sequence is CSASLLWGGETQYF. The CDR3 DNA sequence: TGCAGTGCTAGCCTCCTATGGGGAGGAGAGACCCAGTACTTC.

In this sample, this clonotype turned up a few times. The rearrangement uses TRBV7-2 and TRBJ2-6; TRBD1 matches 8 bases. The length of the CDR3 is 18 residues. Germline CDR1 and CDR2: SGHTA and FQGNSA. J gave up 1 base and V 2 bases, and 7 bases lay outside the gene matches. The CDR3 spells CASSLSRGHASGANVLTF. In nucleotides, the CDR3 is TGTGCCAGCAGCTTATCCAGGGGGCACGCTTCTGGGGCCAACGTCCTGACTTTC.

This clonotype was seen only a few times. The chain has TRBV24-1 and TRBJ1-2; the D gene is possibly TRBD1 (5 bases). This CDR3 comprises 13 residues. Germline CDR1 and CDR2: KGHDR and SFDVKD. Trimming cost V 12 bases and J 4 bases, with 17 bases left between them. For the CDR3, the DNA is TGTGCCGTCTCATCAGGGACGGTCTATGGCTACACCTTC. Protein product: CAVSSGTVYGYTF.

V and J are TRBV7-2 and TRBJ2-6; D is uncertain. V was pared by 5 bases and J by 0 bases, with 11 bases between. From germline, CDR1 is SGHTA and CDR2 FQGNSA. This CDR3 is 16 amino acids long. CDR3 loop: CASSTHLFSGANVLTF. In DNA form, the CDR3 reads TGTGCCAGCAGCACACACCTTTTCTCTGGGGCCAACGTCCTGACTTTC.

This chain joins TRBV5-1 and TRBJ2-1, with D possibly being TRBD2 (5 bases). The CDR3 has 13 amino acids. The V gene's germline CDR1 is SGHRS and CDR2 YFSETQ. Deletions cut 5 bases from V and 10 bases from J, with 16 bases between. The CDR3: CASSTERTGEQFF. As DNA, the CDR3 is TGCGCCAGCAGTACCGAACGGACGGGGGAGCAGTTCTTC.

This chain uses TRBV3-1 with TRBJ2-1; the D is unclear. Trimming shortened V by 4 bases and J by 0 bases, and 10 bases separated the two germline ends. Germline CDR1 and CDR2: LGHDT and YNNKEL (reference sequence). This CDR3 comprises 15 residues. The CDR3 bases are TGTGCCAGCAGCCCAATTTGGGGCTCCTACAATGAGCAGTTCTTC. Protein: CASSPIWGSYNEQFF.

This clonotype was detected only a few times. This chain links TRBV20-1 with TRBJ2-3, with 9 positions matching TRBD1. With 0 bases clipped from V and 5 bases from J, the junction kept 6 bases outside the gene matches. The CDR3 is made up of 15 amino acids. The germline CDR1 and CDR2 sequences are DFQATT and SNEGSKA (reference sequence). The CDR3 protein is CSARDYRGRRDTQYF. The CDR3 nucleotides read TGCAGTGCTAGAGACTACAGGGGGCGTAGAGATACGCAGTATTTT.

The chain uses TRBV5-1 and TRBJ1-2, with a tentative D call TRBD1 (6 bases). V was cut by 0 bases and J by 4 bases, with 13 bases left in between. The CDR3 spans 15 residues. Germline V CDR1 and CDR2: SGHRS, YFSETQ. The CDR3 DNA reads TGCGCCAGCAGCTTGGCCCTGGACAGCGTCTATGGCTACACCTTC. This translates into CASSLALDSVYGYTF.

This rearrangement joins TRBV2 to TRBJ1-1, with D perhaps TRBD1 (5 bases). The germline gives CDR1 SNHLY, CDR2 FYNNEI. This CDR3 is 14 amino acids long. V dropped 7 bases and J dropped 1 base, with 13 bases sitting between them. Written as DNA, the CDR3 is TGTGCCAGCAATTTCGACAGTTCGAACACTGAAGCTTTCTTT. This gives the protein CASNFDSSNTEAFF.

This clonotype came up a few times. The gene calls are TRBV4-3 and TRBJ1-1; D may be TRBD1 (5 bases). In germline, CDR1 is LGHNA, CDR2 YSLEER. V was clipped by 0 bases and J by 0 bases, with 8 bases between them. The CDR3 is made up of 15 amino acids. This CDR3 reads CASSQDRQLNTEAFF. The CDR3 DNA is TGCGCCAGCAGCCAAGATAGACAGCTGAACACTGAAGCTTTCTTT.